Described below is a single T cell receptor beta chain sequence and its context. TCRdb reprocessed the reads via MiXCR and lists one record per CDR3 protein. The profile shows more than 150,000 distinct CDR3 sequences, approximately 19% of them singletons. J was trimmed by 5 bases and V by 5 bases; bases with no gene match: 5. Germline CDR1 is SGHTA and CDR2 is FQGTGA. The CDR3 has 14 amino acids. The data stem from a study of T cell repertoires in cytomegalovirus infection. Source material: PBMCs. The clonotype was recovered from a human donor in good health (CMV status not recorded). Some clones in this sample may be carry-over from other donors' samples. This rearrangement joins TRBV7-3 to TRBJ2-1; 8 positions agree with TRBD1. The DNA for the CDR3 is TGTGCCAGCAGCGTGGACAGGGTGGACAATGAGCAGTTCTTC. Protein sequence: CASSVDRVDNEQFF.